This T cell receptor (beta chain) stems from a study of cytomegalovirus exposure and HLA in healthy donors. Donors were ostensibly healthy at sampling, although undocumented immune exposures were probable. Remarks on this clone: The antigen is undetermined.

PCR primers comprised 60 Vbeta and 13 Jbeta primers. As processed by the authors: Roughly 9.9 million shared chains were among the roughly 78 million unique TCR beta chains that a later analysis counted. Sequenced by immunoSEQ multiplex PCR; TCRdb stores in-frame clones only, minus some. The V and J calls and the clone size are those of that table, but D and trimming were determined from the DNA. Among 80,000 or so clones listed, approximately 78% were seen once. CDR1 is MNHEY and CDR2 is SVGAGI in the germline V gene. The CDR3 sequence is 13 residues long. V lost 6 bases, J lost 2 bases, and 4 bases stayed unmatched. Study results and limitations: An Asian-associated ancestry cluster reportedly showed fewer N-insertions than the roughly 670-donor mean in a later analysis. One cluster of highly shared sequence variants probably arose as a sequencing artifact.

This TCR was recovered from a middle-aged man in good health and CMV-seronegative. What was sequenced was PBMCs. The chain couples TRBV6-5 to TRBJ2-7; 7 nucleotides match TRBD1. In nucleotides, the CDR3 is TGTGCCAGCAGGGGACAGACAGCCTACGAGCAGTACTTC. Amino acids: CASRGQTAYEQYF.